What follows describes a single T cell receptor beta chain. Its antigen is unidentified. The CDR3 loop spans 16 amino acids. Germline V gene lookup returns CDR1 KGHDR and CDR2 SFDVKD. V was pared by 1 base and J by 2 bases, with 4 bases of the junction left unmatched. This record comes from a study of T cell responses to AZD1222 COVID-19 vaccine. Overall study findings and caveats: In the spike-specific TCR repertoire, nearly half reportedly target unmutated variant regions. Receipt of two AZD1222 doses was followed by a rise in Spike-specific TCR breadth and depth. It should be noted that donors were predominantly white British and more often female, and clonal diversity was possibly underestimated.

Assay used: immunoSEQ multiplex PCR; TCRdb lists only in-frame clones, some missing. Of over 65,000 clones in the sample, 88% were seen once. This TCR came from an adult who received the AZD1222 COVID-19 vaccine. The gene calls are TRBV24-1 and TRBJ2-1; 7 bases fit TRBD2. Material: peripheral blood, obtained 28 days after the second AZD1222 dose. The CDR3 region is CATSDFVAGAYNEQFF. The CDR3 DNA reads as TGTGCCACCAGTGATTTCGTCGCGGGAGCCTACAATGAGCAGTTCTTC.